Listed here is a single T cell receptor beta chain. Antigen specificity is unknown. This specimen belongs to a study of blood T cells in healthy people across ages. Broader study findings: Versus aged donors, long-lived donors had higher diversity and more naive CD4+ cells.

For the second PCR, which ran for about 7 to 11 cycles, a sample-barcoded 5' primer and a J-beta primer mix were used. From the 5' RACE reads, TCRdb called clonotypes with MiXCR, one entry per CDR3 protein. Of approximately 780,000 distinct CDR3 sequences in the sample, about 26% are singletons; the top ten hold under 3%. V shed 0 bases and J shed 7 bases, with 15 bases lying between them. CDR3 length: 15 amino acids. The germline V gene encodes CDR1 DFQATT and CDR2 SNEGSKA (reference sequence). These data were likewise used in another study, on T cells of mothers and their children. This second study says: Thymic selection molds TCR recombination output in much the same way for related pairs as for unrelated pairs. No T cell clones of persistent microchimeric origin were detected.

The receptor was derived from a boy between 10 and 17 years old in good health. V gene TRBV20-1 combines with J gene TRBJ1-4; no reliable D call. The specimen sequenced was blood. CDR3 coding DNA: TGCAGTGCTAGAGATCTACAGACCGGCAGTGAAAAACTGTTTTTT. Protein: CSARDLQTGSEKLFF.